This TCR beta chain was sequenced for a study of CD8+CD57+ T cells in acquired aplastic anemia. Study details: Sorted CD4+ and CD8+ cells yielded DNA averaging approximately 3 ug.

Trimming took off 3 bases at V and 4 bases at J, with 11 bases between the two ends. CDR1 and CDR2 (germline): SGHRS, YFSETQ. The CDR3 sequence is 13 residues long. Findings and caveats of the study: Researchers report that twenty-nine CD8+ CDR3 sequences appeared in both patients and controls.

Individuals selected for sequencing had exhibited CD8+CD57+ cell expansion on flow cytometry. The enrolled patients all had severe acquired aplastic anemia. Patients had not yet gotten any therapy when their blood was taken for sampling. In this sample, this clonotype turned up many times. Its antigen is currently unknown. Genomic DNA provided the template from which TCR beta VDJ and CDR3 profiles were obtained. TCRdb processed the reads anew with MiXCR; each CDR3 protein has one entry. The data show roughly 290,000 distinct CDR3 sequences, approximately 60% seen once. J is TRBJ2-7 and V is TRBV5-1; D is possibly TRBD1 (6 bases). This receptor was identified in a human donor with aplastic anemia. The sample comprised sorted CD4+, CD8+, or CD8+CD57+ T cells (not recorded which) from PBMCs. The CDR3 DNA is TGCGCCAGCAGCTCGACAGGTCCTTACGAGCAGTACTTC. Translated, it gives CASSSTGPYEQYF.